One TCR beta chain is described in this entry. The data stem from a study of blood T cell repertoires in COVID-19. Germline V gene lookup returns CDR1 SGHRS and CDR2 YFSETQ. After removal of 3 bases from V and 4 bases from J, the junction contained 6 bases not matched to a gene. This CDR3 region has 16 residues. Generated by immunoSEQ multiplex PCR, the TCRdb table keeps only in-frame clones and is missing some. The sample includes around 150,000 clones, about 85% of them seen just once. The receptor comes from an older woman with COVID-19, enrolled during active disease. Sequenced: peripheral blood. The chain couples TRBV5-1 to TRBJ1-3; 11 bases agree with TRBD1. The DNA of the CDR3 is TGCGCCAGCAGCTACGGACAGGGGGCGAAGGGAAACACCATATATTTT. It specifies CASSYGQGAKGNTIYF.